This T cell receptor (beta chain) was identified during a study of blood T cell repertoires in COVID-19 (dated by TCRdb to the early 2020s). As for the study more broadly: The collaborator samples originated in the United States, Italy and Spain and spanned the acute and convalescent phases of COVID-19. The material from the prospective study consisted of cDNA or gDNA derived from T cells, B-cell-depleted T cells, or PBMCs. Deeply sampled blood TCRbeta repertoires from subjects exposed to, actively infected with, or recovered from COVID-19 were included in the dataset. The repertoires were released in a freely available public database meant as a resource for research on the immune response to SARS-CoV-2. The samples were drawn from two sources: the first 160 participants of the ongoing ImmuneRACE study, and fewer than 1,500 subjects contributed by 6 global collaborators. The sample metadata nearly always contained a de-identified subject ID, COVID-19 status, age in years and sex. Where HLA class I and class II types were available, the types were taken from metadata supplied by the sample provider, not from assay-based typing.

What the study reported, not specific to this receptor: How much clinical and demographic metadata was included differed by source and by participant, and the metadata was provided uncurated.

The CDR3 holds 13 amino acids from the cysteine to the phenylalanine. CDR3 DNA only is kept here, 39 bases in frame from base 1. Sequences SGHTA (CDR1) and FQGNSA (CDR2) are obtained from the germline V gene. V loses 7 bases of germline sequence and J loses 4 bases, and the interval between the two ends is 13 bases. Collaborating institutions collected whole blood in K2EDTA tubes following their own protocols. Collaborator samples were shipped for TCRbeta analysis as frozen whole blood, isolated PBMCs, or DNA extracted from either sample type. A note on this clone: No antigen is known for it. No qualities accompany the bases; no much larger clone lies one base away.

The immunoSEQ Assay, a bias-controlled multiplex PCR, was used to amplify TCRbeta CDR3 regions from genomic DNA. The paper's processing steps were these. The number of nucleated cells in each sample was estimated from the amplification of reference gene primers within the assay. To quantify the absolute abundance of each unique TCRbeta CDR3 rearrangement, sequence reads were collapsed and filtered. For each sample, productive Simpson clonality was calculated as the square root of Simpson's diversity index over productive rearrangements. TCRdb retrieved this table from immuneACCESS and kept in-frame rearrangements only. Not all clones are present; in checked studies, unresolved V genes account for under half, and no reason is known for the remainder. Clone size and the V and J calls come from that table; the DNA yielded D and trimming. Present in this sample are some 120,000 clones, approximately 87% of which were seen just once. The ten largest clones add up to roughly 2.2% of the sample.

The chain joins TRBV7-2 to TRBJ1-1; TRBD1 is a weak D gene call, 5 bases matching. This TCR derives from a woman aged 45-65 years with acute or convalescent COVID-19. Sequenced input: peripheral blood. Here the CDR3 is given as CASTKGAVTEAFF. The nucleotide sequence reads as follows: TGTGCCAGCACCAAAGGGGCTGTCACTGAAGCTTTCTTT.